This T cell receptor beta chain was identified during a study of Graves' ophthalmopathy and Graves' hyperthyroidism. The CDR3 has 14 residues. The V segment lost 5 bases and the J segment 7 bases; nucleotides outside the gene matches: 6. Many counts were recorded for this clonotype. A much larger clone lies a single base off, so this may be a read error. The sequenced template was RNA, covering the TCR beta CDR3 region. Second-round multiplex PCR came after a first-round RT-PCR that employed HTBI primers. TCRdb re-called the multiplex PCR reads through MiXCR, storing one row per CDR3 protein. The sample lists a few hundred thousand distinct CDR3 sequences, approximately 18% occurring once.

The specimen was peripheral blood. This TCR was recovered from an adult woman with stable Graves' hyperthyroidism. The chain has TRBV12-3 or TRBV12-4 and TRBJ1-2; TRBD1 matches 11 bases. The chain's CDR3 is CASSRTGGIGGYTF. CDR3 bases: TGTGCCAGCAGTAGGACAGGGGGCATTGGTGGCTACACCTTC.